The rows below give T cell receptor beta chains drawn from one sample of a study of PD-L1 blockade in urothelial cancer. Profiled with immunoSEQ multiplex PCR; TCRdb holds only in-frame clones, not every one. This sample yields 95,000 or so clones, of which around 86% are seen a single time; roughly 2% belongs to the top ten. The source material was PBMCs, sampled around atezolizumab (anti-PD-L1) treatment. These receptor sequences come from a man between 60 and 75 years old with urothelial cancer. Both conserved end residues are part of each CDR3. A D gene is named only where the DNA matches it firmly. Some rows mark clone size as missing; the rest say once, few, many or name a class of expanded clone.

J | V | size | D | CDR3 | DNA
TRBJ2-5 | TRBV7-2 | - | TRBD2 | CASSIRTSGGAETQYF | TGTGCCAGCAGCATCCGGACTAGCGGGGGGGCCGAGACCCAGTACTTC
TRBJ1-3 | TRBV5-6 | few | - | CASSLDRVYGNTIYF | TGTGCCAGCAGCTTGGACAGGGTATACGGAAACACCATATATTTT
TRBJ1-4 | TRBV19 | - | - | CATGIGFGNEKLFF | TGTGCCACTGGAATTGGCTTCGGGAATGAAAAACTGTTTTTT
TRBJ2-1 | TRBV2 | - | TRBD2 | CATYWASGSKSSYNEQFF | TGTGCCACTTACTGGGCTAGCGGGAGCAAAAGCTCCTACAATGAGCAGTTCTTC
TRBJ2-2 | TRBV10-3 | - | - | CAIRTGNTGELFF | TGTGCCATCAGGACAGGAAACACCGGGGAGCTGTTTTTT
TRBJ2-1 | TRBV11-2 | - | - | CASSFEAGSYNEQFF | TGTGCCAGCAGCTTCGAGGCGGGCTCCTACAATGAGCAGTTCTTC
TRBJ2-1 | TRBV5-1 | - | TRBD2 | CASSFRLAGYNEQFF | TGCGCCAGCAGCTTTCGACTAGCGGGATACAATGAGCAGTTCTTC
TRBJ1-6 | TRBV30 | - | TRBD1 | CAWRGGTDNSPLHF | TGTGCCTGGAGGGGCGGGACAGATAATTCACCCCTCCACTTT
TRBJ1-1 | TRBV29-1 | few | - | CSAMTGNTEAFF | TGCAGCGCCATGACAGGGAACACTGAAGCTTTCTTT
TRBJ1-4 | TRBV25-1 | - | - | CASSEWKGGDEKLFF | TGTGCCAGCAGTGAATGGAAAGGGGGAGACGAAAAACTGTTTTTT
TRBJ2-1 | TRBV2 | - | TRBD1 | CASTWQGADNEQFF | TGTGCCAGCACCTGGCAGGGGGCGGATAATGAGCAGTTCTTC
TRBJ2-1 | TRBV7-9 | - | TRBD1 | CASSQDRVSYNEQFF | TGTGCCAGCAGCCAGGACAGGGTATCCTACAATGAGCAGTTCTTC
TRBJ1-5 | TRBV19 | few | TRBD1 | CASSIRTGSNQPQHF | TGTGCCAGTAGTATAAGGACAGGGAGTAATCAGCCCCAGCATTTT
TRBJ1-1 | TRBV19 | - | TRBD1 | CASSLGQGVGYTEAFF | TGTGCCAGTAGTCTCGGACAGGGTGTAGGGTACACTGAAGCTTTCTTT
TRBJ1-1 | TRBV4-1 | - | - | CASSQDPGRLQAFF | TGCGCCAGCAGCCAAGATCCGGGTCGACTCCAAGCTTTCTTT
TRBJ1-2 | TRBV7-8 | - | TRBD1 | CASSLGQGSGYTF | TGTGCCAGCAGCTTAGGACAGGGGTCAGGCTACACCTTC
TRBJ2-5 | TRBV7-6 | few | TRBD1 | CASSLDPTGAGTQYF | TGTGCCAGCAGCTTAGACCCCACAGGGGCAGGGACCCAGTACTTC
TRBJ2-2 | TRBV7-2 | - | - | CASSFYTGELFF | TGTGCCAGCAGCTTCTACACCGGGGAGCTGTTTTTT
TRBJ1-2 | TRBV10-3 | - | - | CAISETRTASNYGYTF | TGTGCCATCAGTGAGACCAGGACAGCTTCTAACTATGGCTACACCTTC
TRBJ1-2 | TRBV19 | few | TRBD1 | CASRTGTGGDYGYTF | TGTGCCAGTAGAACCGGGACAGGGGGCGACTATGGCTACACCTTC
TRBJ1-2 | TRBV5-6 | - | TRBD1 | CASRLYRTGVDGYTF | TGTGCCAGCAGATTATACAGGACAGGGGTGGATGGCTACACCTTC
TRBJ2-1 | TRBV7-3 | - | - | CASSLTIPDEQFF | TGTGCCAGCAGCTTAACGATTCCGGATGAGCAGTTCTTC
TRBJ2-7 | TRBV28 | few | - | CASSFGYEQYF | TGTGCCAGCAGTTTCGGGTACGAGCAGTACTTC
TRBJ2-6 | TRBV7-9 | - | TRBD1 | CATTGQGFSGANVLTF | TGTGCCACCACGGGACAGGGGTTTTCTGGGGCCAACGTCCTGACTTTC
TRBJ1-5 | TRBV9 | - | - | CASSVAVQPQHF | TGTGCCAGCAGCGTAGCGGTTCAGCCCCAGCATTTT
TRBJ1-2 | TRBV5-4 | - | TRBD1 | CAGSGARGQGVDGYTF | TGTGCCGGCAGCGGAGCCCGGGGACAGGGAGTGGATGGCTACACCTTC
TRBJ2-5 | TRBV18 | - | TRBD2 | CASSPPRIVAGGETQYF | TGTGCCAGCTCACCACCGCGGATCGTAGCGGGGGGGGAGACCCAGTACTTC
TRBJ2-5 | TRBV11-3 | - | - | CASSLLSGGETQYF | TGTGCCAGCAGCCTCCTTAGCGGCGGAGAGACCCAGTACTTC
TRBJ2-7 | TRBV7-9 | - | TRBD2 | CASSLAGGAPYEQYF | TGTGCCAGCAGCTTAGCGGGAGGGGCCCCCTACGAGCAGTACTTC
TRBJ2-7 | TRBV27 | - | - | CASSLRDNYEQYF | TGTGCCAGCAGTTTAAGGGACAACTACGAGCAGTACTTC
TRBJ2-1 | TRBV7-9 | - | TRBD2 | CASSLTAGEDNEQFF | TGTGCCAGCAGCTTAACAGCGGGGGAAGACAATGAGCAGTTCTTC
TRBJ2-3 | TRBV10-2 | - | - | CASVGSTDTQYF | TGCGCCAGCGTTGGCAGCACAGATACGCAGTATTTT
TRBJ2-7 | TRBV7-2 | few | TRBD2 | CASSLTSGNQYEQYF | TGTGCCAGCAGCTTGACTAGCGGAAATCAATACGAGCAGTACTTC
TRBJ2-5 | TRBV7-9 | - | - | CASSVQGGQAQYF | TGTGCCAGCAGCGTACAGGGGGGGCAGGCCCAGTACTTC
TRBJ1-4 | TRBV28 | - | TRBD1 | CASSLSRDRGEKLFF | TGTGCCAGCAGTCTTTCCCGGGACAGGGGTGAAAAACTGTTTTTT
TRBJ2-5 | TRBV11-2 | - | - | CASSLKWETQYF | TGTGCCAGCAGCCTAAAATGGGAGACCCAGTACTTC
TRBJ2-3 | TRBV7-2 | - | TRBD2 | CASSLLAGGPLDTQYF | TGTGCCAGCAGCTTATTAGCGGGAGGGCCGTTAGATACGCAGTATTTT
TRBJ1-1 | TRBV27 | once | TRBD1 | CASSFRLGGGAEAFF | TGTGCCAGCAGTTTCCGGTTAGGGGGCGGCGCTGAAGCTTTCTTT
TRBJ2-5 | TRBV27 | - | TRBD2 | CASSLGLAGGPGETQYF | TGTGCCAGCAGTCTGGGACTAGCGGGGGGGCCGGGGGAGACCCAGTACTTC
TRBJ2-7 | TRBV2 | - | - | CASSEAWREQYF | TGTGCCAGCAGTGAAGCTTGGCGGGAGCAGTACTTC
TRBJ2-5 | TRBV14 | - | TRBD1 | CASSQGDRQETQYF | TGTGCCAGCAGCCAGGGGGACAGACAAGAGACCCAGTACTTC
TRBJ2-4 | TRBV7-2 | - | - | CASSLLGVQYF | TGTGCCAGCAGCTTATTAGGGGTTCAGTACTTC
TRBJ1-5 | TRBV27 | - | TRBD1 | CASRPGQGSLSNQPQHF | TGTGCCAGCAGGCCGGGACAGGGTTCTTTAAGCAATCAGCCCCAGCATTTT
TRBJ2-1 | TRBV9 | - | - | CASSVVPGEAHEQFF | TGTGCCAGCAGCGTAGTACCCGGGGAGGCACACGAGCAGTTCTTC
TRBJ2-5 | TRBV30 | - | - | CAWSYVVQETQYF | TGTGCCTGGAGTTATGTAGTTCAAGAGACCCAGTACTTC
TRBJ1-1 | TRBV7-9 | - | TRBD1 | CASSLLRTGNTEAFF | TGTGCCAGCAGCCTCCTCAGGACAGGGAACACTGAAGCTTTCTTT
TRBJ1-1 | TRBV6-1 | - | - | CASKETENTEAFF | TGTGCCAGCAAGGAGACTGAGAACACTGAAGCTTTCTTT
TRBJ1-1 | TRBV28 | - | - | CASSLRVRGRDEAFF | TGTGCCAGCAGTTTAAGGGTTCGGGGTCGAGATGAAGCTTTCTTT
TRBJ2-2 | TRBV2 | - | TRBD2 | CASSELAGEGGELFF | TGTGCCAGCAGTGAACTGGCGGGAGAGGGCGGGGAGCTGTTTTTT
TRBJ2-5 | TRBV9 | - | TRBD2 | CASSAGTSGNQETQYF | TGTGCCAGCAGCGCCGGGACTAGCGGGAACCAAGAGACCCAGTACTTC
TRBJ1-1 | TRBV2 | - | - | CASGLRGGRGEAFF | TGTGCCAGCGGATTGCGGGGGGGCCGGGGTGAAGCTTTCTTT
TRBJ2-3 | TRBV10-2 | - | TRBD1 | CASRLGQGVASPDTQYF | TGCGCCAGCAGATTAGGACAGGGCGTAGCGAGTCCAGATACGCAGTATTTT
TRBJ1-2 | TRBV30 | few | - | CAWSGGGLYGYTF | TGTGCCTGGAGTGGGGGGGGCCTCTATGGCTACACCTTC